A selection of T cell receptor beta chains follows, all from one sample in a study of T-cell memory formation after mild COVID-19. One entry per CDR3 protein, called by TCRdb with MiXCR from the 5' RACE reads. The data show approximately 150,000 distinct CDR3 sequences, under 25% seen once. The source material was PBMCs or a T cell subset sorted from them (not recorded which). The receptors derive from an adult woman who had mild COVID-19 (a few samples of this study predate the infection). Cell type and time point are not known. Each CDR3 is given with its conserved first and last residue. Fields, in order: D gene, V gene, J gene, CDR3 length, clone size, CDR3 protein, CDR3 DNA. A D gene is named only where the DNA matches it firmly. Size is omitted from some rows. Given values are once, few, many or a class for expanded clones.

.,TRBV2,TRBJ1-1,15,.,CASDAQGVLVTEAFF,TGTGCCAGCGACGCACAGGGTGTCTTGGTCACTGAAGCTTTCTTT
TRBD1,TRBV30,TRBJ1-5,14,few,CACQGGTPNQPQHF,TGTGCCTGCCAGGGGGGCACCCCAAATCAGCCCCAGCATTTT
TRBD1,TRBV20-1,TRBJ1-1,14,few,CSATRQGRGTEAFF,TGCAGTGCGACGCGACAGGGTCGGGGCACTGAAGCTTTCTTT
.,TRBV7-9,TRBJ2-3,14,many,CASSLEGVPATQYF,TGTGCCAGCAGCTTAGAAGGGGTCCCCGCGACGCAGTATTTT
.,TRBV15,TRBJ2-2,15,.,CATSRDSLAPGELFF,TGTGCCACCAGCAGAGATAGTCTAGCTCCCGGGGAGCTGTTTTTT
.,TRBV29-1,TRBJ2-3,12,.,CSGLSPTDTQYF,TGCAGTGGACTCTCTCCCACAGATACGCAGTATTTT
.,TRBV5-4,TRBJ1-6,15,.,CASTWGGGVDSPLHF,TGTGCCAGCACCTGGGGAGGGGGTGTTGATTCACCCCTCCACTTT
.,TRBV6-5,TRBJ1-2,13,few,CASRTPGGKGYTF,TGTGCCAGCAGAACACCCGGGGGGAAAGGCTACACCTTC
.,TRBV5-6,TRBJ1-1,15,few,CASSPRDWGTLEAFF,TGTGCCAGCAGCCCCCGTGATTGGGGAACACTTGAAGCTTTCTTT
.,TRBV5-6,TRBJ2-2,15,few,CASSTTGLRAGELFF,TGTGCCAGCAGCACAACGGGACTCCGCGCCGGGGAGCTGTTTTTT
.,TRBV12-3/TRBV12-4,TRBJ2-2,13,.,CARSPGVTGELFF,TGTGCCCGTTCCCCCGGAGTCACCGGGGAGCTGTTTTTT
TRBD2,TRBV7-2,TRBJ2-7,15,few,CASRFATGTSSEQYF,TGTGCCAGCAGGTTCGCAACCGGGACTAGCAGCGAGCAGTACTTC
.,TRBV3-1,TRBJ2-7,12,few,CASSSRPRTVYF,TGTGCCAGCAGCAGCCGCCCCCGGACGGTGTACTTC
TRBD1,TRBV24-1,TRBJ2-7,15,.,CATSDPGTGAYEQYF,TGTGCCACCAGTGACCCCGGGACAGGGGCCTACGAGCAGTACTTC
TRBD2,TRBV11-2,TRBJ2-3,16,few,CASSFGLAGLSDTQYF,TGTGCCAGCAGCTTCGGACTAGCGGGGCTCTCAGATACGCAGTATTTT
TRBD2,TRBV7-8,TRBJ2-3,18,.,CASSLGTSGVRSTDTQYF,TGTGCCAGCAGCTTAGGGACTAGCGGCGTGAGGAGCACAGATACGCAGTATTTT
TRBD1,TRBV10-3,TRBJ1-2,13,.,CATFDRDFYGYTF,TGTGCCACTTTCGACAGGGACTTCTATGGCTACACCTTC
.,TRBV10-3,TRBJ1-1,13,few,CATQQAGDTEAFF,TGTGCCACACAACAGGCGGGGGACACTGAAGCTTTCTTT
.,TRBV5-1,TRBJ2-7,14,few,CASSLAQGRYEQYF,TGCGCCAGCAGCTTGGCACAGGGACGGTACGAGCAGTACTTC
.,TRBV5-5,TRBJ1-2,13,few,CASSFLTGNGYTF,TGTGCCAGCAGCTTTTTGACAGGCAATGGCTACACCTTC
.,TRBV2,TRBJ2-7,11,few,CASSDSTEQYF,TGTGCCAGCAGTGATTCAACTGAGCAGTACTTC
TRBD2,TRBV4-2,TRBJ2-3,18,.,CASSPGLAGGPVTDTQYF,TGTGCCAGCAGCCCGGGACTAGCGGGGGGGCCCGTCACAGATACGCAGTATTTT
.,TRBV24-1,TRBJ2-5,15,.,CATSDPQGPQETQYF,TGTGCCACCAGTGATCCACAGGGTCCTCAAGAGACCCAGTACTTC
TRBD1,TRBV12-3/TRBV12-4,TRBJ1-4,13,few,CASSSQGLMGLFF,TGTGCCAGCAGTTCACAGGGGTTAATGGGACTGTTTTTT
.,TRBV5-1,TRBJ2-3,14,.,CASSPGLRSDTQYF,TGCGCCAGCAGCCCAGGCCTTCGATCGGATACGCAGTATTTT
.,TRBV6-4,TRBJ2-5,18,once,CASSDSSRSQGGGKTQYF,TGTGCCAGCAGTGACTCGAGTCGGTCACAGGGAGGTGGAAAGACCCAGTACTTC
.,TRBV18,TRBJ1-1,14,.,CASGRGVSNTEAFF,TGTGCCAGCGGCCGAGGGGTATCGAACACTGAAGCTTTCTTT
.,TRBV3-1,TRBJ2-3,13,few,CASSQESLGAQYF,TGTGCCAGCAGCCAAGAAAGTTTGGGGGCGCAGTATTTT
.,TRBV7-8,TRBJ2-1,14,few,CASSLLWQNNEQFF,TGTGCCAGCAGCTTATTGTGGCAGAACAATGAGCAGTTCTTC
TRBD2,TRBV29-1,TRBJ2-5,13,.,CSVTSGRGETQYF,TGCAGCGTGACTAGCGGGAGGGGGGAGACCCAGTACTTC
.,TRBV29-1,TRBJ1-1,14,.,CSVKGDNMNTEAFF,TGCAGCGTCAAAGGAGACAACATGAACACTGAAGCTTTCTTT
.,TRBV7-9,TRBJ1-1,16,.,CASSPLRRTENTEAFF,TGTGCCAGCAGCCCCCTTAGGCGGACCGAGAACACTGAAGCTTTCTTT
TRBD1,TRBV20-1,TRBJ1-1,14,.,CSARPGQGYTEAFF,TGCAGTGCTAGGCCGGGACAGGGATACACTGAAGCTTTCTTT
TRBD1,TRBV5-5,TRBJ2-7,14,.,CASSHRGIGHEQYF,TGTGCCAGCAGCCACAGGGGAATCGGCCACGAGCAGTACTTC
TRBD1,TRBV4-1,TRBJ2-1,16,once,CASSQDQGTGNNEQFF,TGCGCCAGCAGCCAAGATCAAGGGACAGGGAACAATGAGCAGTTCTTC
.,TRBV5-5,TRBJ2-2,13,many,CASSLGAAGELFF,TGTGCCAGCAGCTTAGGGGCGGCCGGGGAGCTGTTTTTT
TRBD1,TRBV18,TRBJ1-2,14,.,CASSPPDRGYGYTF,TGTGCCAGCTCACCACCGGACAGGGGATATGGCTACACCTTC
TRBD2,TRBV15,TRBJ2-1,17,.,CATSRPKGLATDNEQFF,TGTGCCACCAGCAGACCTAAGGGACTAGCGACGGACAATGAGCAGTTCTTC
TRBD2,TRBV9,TRBJ2-2,14,few,CASSAGGITGELFF,TGTGCCAGCAGCGCCGGGGGGATCACCGGGGAGCTGTTTTTT
.,TRBV6-2/TRBV6-3,TRBJ1-1,17,.,CASSVRGTDEGFTEAFF,TGTGCCAGCAGTGTAAGGGGAACGGATGAGGGGTTCACTGAAGCTTTCTTT
.,TRBV11-1,TRBJ1-1,13,few,CASSLEKHTEAFF,TGTGCCAGCAGCTTAGAGAAGCACACTGAAGCTTTCTTT
.,TRBV18,TRBJ2-5,16,few,CASSPLEGAVQETQYF,TGTGCCAGCTCACCACTTGAGGGAGCAGTGCAAGAGACCCAGTACTTC
.,TRBV11-3,TRBJ2-7,14,few,CASSFLGVIYEQYF,TGTGCCAGCAGCTTTTTAGGGGTTATCTACGAGCAGTACTTC
.,TRBV24-1,TRBJ2-3,15,few,CATSDTYRPGNTQYF,TGTGCCACCAGTGATACATACAGACCCGGGAATACGCAGTATTTT
TRBD1,TRBV3-1,TRBJ2-7,15,few,CASRRSGTGSREQYF,TGTGCCAGCAGGAGATCCGGGACAGGGTCGCGCGAGCAGTACTTC
TRBD1,TRBV5-1,TRBJ1-1,15,.,CASSWGDREVTEAFF,TGCGCCAGCAGCTGGGGGGACAGGGAGGTCACTGAAGCTTTCTTT
TRBD2,TRBV5-5,TRBJ2-1,15,.,CASSWAGGNYNEQFF,TGTGCCAGCAGCTGGGCGGGGGGCAACTACAATGAGCAGTTCTTC
.,TRBV6-4,TRBJ2-1,15,.,CASSSDSASYNEQFF,TGTGCCAGCAGTTCGGACAGCGCTAGTTACAATGAGCAGTTCTTC
TRBD1,TRBV7-8,TRBJ2-1,12,few,CASSTQGHEQFF,TGTGCCAGCAGCACACAGGGGCATGAGCAGTTCTTC
.,TRBV15,TRBJ2-7,13,few,CATSRVRLGEQYF,TGTGCCACCAGCAGAGTAAGGTTGGGGGAGCAGTACTTC
.,TRBV12-3/TRBV12-4,TRBJ2-2,14,few,CASKLHANTGELFF,TGTGCCAGCAAGCTCCACGCGAACACCGGGGAGCTGTTTTTT
TRBD1,TRBV6-5,TRBJ1-2,15,.,CASSYGDSHFYGYTF,TGTGCCAGCAGTTACGGGGACAGCCATTTCTATGGCTACACCTTC
TRBD1,TRBV5-1,TRBJ1-1,16,few,CASSLGTGALNTEAFF,TGCGCCAGCAGCTTGGGGACAGGAGCTCTGAACACTGAAGCTTTCTTT
.,TRBV6-6,TRBJ2-5,15,.,CASSREQGRQETQYF,TGTGCCAGCAGCAGGGAGCAGGGGAGGCAAGAGACCCAGTACTTC
TRBD2,TRBV3-1,TRBJ2-7,12,few,CASSQGTSGLRF,TGTGCCAGCAGCCAAGGAACTAGCGGACTCCGCTTC
.,TRBV6-2/TRBV6-3,TRBJ2-1,15,few,CASRRTTSSYNEQFF,TGTGCCAGCAGACGGACTACAAGCTCCTACAATGAGCAGTTCTTC